This T cell receptor beta chain was profiled in a study of siplizumab effects on memory and regulatory T cells. Clones were read by immunoSEQ multiplex PCR, and TCRdb kept only the in-frame ones, dropping some. The sample carries under 130,000 clones, around 93% recorded once. In the case of this clone: The antigen is not known.

General study findings and limits: Treg-derived clones made up an average of roughly 66% of mappable alloreactive CD4+ clones with siplizumab and 25% to 30% in controls.

There are 14 residues in the CDR3. Per germline, CDR1 MNHEY and CDR2 SVGAGI. Trimming took 0 bases from V and 8 from J, leaving 13 bases between them. The genes are TRBV6-5 and TRBJ1-2, with D possibly being TRBD1 (6 bases). Sequencing input: CD4+ T cells sorted from blood. This TCR was recovered from a human donor in good health. In DNA form, the CDR3 reads TGTGCCAGCAGTTACTCACAGGGCGTGGGGGGCTACACCTTC. As protein: CASSYSQGVGGYTF.